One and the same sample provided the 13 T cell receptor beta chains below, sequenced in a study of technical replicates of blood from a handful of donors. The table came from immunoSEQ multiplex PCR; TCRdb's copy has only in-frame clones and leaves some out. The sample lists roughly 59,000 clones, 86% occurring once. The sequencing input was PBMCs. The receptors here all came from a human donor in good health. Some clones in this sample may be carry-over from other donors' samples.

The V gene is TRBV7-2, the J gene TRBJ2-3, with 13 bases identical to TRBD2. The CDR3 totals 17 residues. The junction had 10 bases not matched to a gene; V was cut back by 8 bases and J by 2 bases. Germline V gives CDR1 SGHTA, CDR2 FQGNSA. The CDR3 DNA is TGTGCCAGCGGCCTCCGTGGACTAGCGGGGGACACAGATACGCAGTATTTT. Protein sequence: CASGLRGLAGDTDTQYF.

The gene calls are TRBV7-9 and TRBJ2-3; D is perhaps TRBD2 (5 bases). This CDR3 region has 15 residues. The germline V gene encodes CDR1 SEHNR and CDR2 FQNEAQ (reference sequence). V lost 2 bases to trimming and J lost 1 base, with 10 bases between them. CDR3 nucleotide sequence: TGTGCCAGCAGCTTAAGAGGGTTGGGCACAGATACGCAGTATTTT. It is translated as CASSLRGLGTDTQYF.

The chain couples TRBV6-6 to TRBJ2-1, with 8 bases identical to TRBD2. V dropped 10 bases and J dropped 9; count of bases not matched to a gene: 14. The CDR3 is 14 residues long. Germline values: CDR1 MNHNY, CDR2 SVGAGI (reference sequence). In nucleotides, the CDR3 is TGTGCCATCTCTGAGGCGGGAGGCCGTGGTGAGCAGTTCTTC. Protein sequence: CAISEAGGRGEQFF.

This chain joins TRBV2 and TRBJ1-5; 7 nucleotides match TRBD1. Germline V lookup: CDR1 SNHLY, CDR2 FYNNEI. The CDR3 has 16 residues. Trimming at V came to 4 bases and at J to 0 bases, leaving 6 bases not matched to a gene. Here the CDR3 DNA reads TGTGCCAGCAGTGTGTTGGACAGGAATAGCAATCAGCCCCAGCATTTT. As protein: CASSVLDRNSNQPQHF.

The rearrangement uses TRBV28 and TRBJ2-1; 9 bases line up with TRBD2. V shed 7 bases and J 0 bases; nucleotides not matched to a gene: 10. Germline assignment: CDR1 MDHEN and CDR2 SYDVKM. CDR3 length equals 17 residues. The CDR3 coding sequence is TGTGCCAGCACCCCGGGACTAGCTCCGAGCTCCTACAATGAGCAGTTCTTC. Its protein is CASTPGLAPSSYNEQFF.

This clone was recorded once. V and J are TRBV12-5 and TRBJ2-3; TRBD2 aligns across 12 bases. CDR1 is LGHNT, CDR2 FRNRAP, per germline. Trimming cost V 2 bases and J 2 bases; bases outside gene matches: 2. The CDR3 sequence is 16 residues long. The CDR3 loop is CASGLTSGGLTDTQYF. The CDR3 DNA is TGTGCTAGTGGTTTGACTAGCGGGGGGCTCACAGATACGCAGTATTTT.

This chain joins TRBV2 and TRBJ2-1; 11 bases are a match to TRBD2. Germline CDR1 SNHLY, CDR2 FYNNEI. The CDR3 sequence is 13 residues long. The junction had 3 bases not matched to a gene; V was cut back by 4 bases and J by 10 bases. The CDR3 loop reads CASSVSGRGEQFF. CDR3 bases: TGTGCCAGCAGTGTTAGCGGGAGGGGAGAGCAGTTCTTC.

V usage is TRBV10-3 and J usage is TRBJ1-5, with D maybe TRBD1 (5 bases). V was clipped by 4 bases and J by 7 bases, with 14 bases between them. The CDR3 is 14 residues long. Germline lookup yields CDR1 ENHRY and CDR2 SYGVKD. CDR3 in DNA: TGTGCCATCAGTGGGGGCAGATTCGGACAGCCCCAGCATTTT. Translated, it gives CAISGGRFGQPQHF.

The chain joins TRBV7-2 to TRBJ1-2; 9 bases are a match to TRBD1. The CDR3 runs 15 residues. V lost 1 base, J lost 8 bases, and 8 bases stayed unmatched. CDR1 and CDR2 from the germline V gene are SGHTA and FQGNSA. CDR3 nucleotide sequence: TGTGCCAGCAGCTTAGGCGGGACAGGGAATACGGGCTACACCTTC. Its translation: CASSLGGTGNTGYTF.

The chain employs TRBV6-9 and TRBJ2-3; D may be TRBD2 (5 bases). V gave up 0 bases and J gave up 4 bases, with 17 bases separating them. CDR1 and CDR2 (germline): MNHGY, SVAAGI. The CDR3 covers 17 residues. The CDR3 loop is CASSYSSGSASSDTQYF. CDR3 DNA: TGTGCCAGCAGTTATTCTTCGGGGAGCGCGTCATCAGATACGCAGTATTTT.

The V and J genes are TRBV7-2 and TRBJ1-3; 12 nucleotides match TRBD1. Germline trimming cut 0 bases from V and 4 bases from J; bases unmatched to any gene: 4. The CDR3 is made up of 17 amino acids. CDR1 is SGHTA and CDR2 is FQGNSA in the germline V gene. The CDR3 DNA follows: TGTGCCAGCAGCTTAGCGGGGACAGGGGGCGCCGGAAACACCATATATTTT. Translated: CASSLAGTGGAGNTIYF.

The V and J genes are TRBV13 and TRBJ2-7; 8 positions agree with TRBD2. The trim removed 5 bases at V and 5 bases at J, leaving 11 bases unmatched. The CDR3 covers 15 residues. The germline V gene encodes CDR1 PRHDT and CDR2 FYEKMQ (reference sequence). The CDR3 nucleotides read TGTGCCAGCAGCCCGAGCGGGAGAGGATACGACGAGCAGTACTTC. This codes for CASSPSGRGYDEQYF.

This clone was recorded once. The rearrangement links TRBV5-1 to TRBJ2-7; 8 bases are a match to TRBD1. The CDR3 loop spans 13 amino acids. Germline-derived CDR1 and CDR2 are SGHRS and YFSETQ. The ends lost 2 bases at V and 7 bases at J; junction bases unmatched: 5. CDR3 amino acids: CASSFQGAGEQYF. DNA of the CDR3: TGCGCCAGCAGCTTCCAGGGGGCAGGGGAGCAGTACTTC.